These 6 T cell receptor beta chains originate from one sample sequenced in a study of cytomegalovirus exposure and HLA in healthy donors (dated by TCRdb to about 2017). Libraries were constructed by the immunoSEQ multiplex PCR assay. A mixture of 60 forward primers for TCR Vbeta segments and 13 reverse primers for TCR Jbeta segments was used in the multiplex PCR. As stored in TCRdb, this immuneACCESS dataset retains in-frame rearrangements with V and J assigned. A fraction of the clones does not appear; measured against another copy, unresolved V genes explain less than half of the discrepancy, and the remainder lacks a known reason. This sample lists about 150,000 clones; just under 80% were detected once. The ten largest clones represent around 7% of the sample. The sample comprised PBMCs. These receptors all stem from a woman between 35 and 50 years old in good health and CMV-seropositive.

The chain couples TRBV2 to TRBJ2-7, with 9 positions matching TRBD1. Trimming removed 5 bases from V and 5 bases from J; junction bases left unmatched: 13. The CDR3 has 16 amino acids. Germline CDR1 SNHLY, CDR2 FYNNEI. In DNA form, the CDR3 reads TGTGCCAGCAGTCGCTCCCTCGGGACAGGGCTAAACGAGCAGTACTTC. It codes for CASSRSLGTGLNEQYF.

CDR3 sequence: CASSPQDGLGYTF. CDR3 in DNA: TGTGCCAGCAGCCCACAGGACGGCTTGGGCTACACCTTC. The chain links TRBV11-2 to TRBJ1-2, with D possibly TRBD1 on 5 matching bases. The CDR3 consists of 13 residues. Trimming left V 5 bases short and J 8 bases short, with 15 bases between. In germline, CDR1 is SGHAT, CDR2 FQNNGV. Looking up the rest from reference TRBV11-2 and TRBJ1-2 gives the full variable domain: EAGVAQSPRYKIIEKRQSVAFWCNPISGHATLYWYQQILGQGPKLLIQFQNNGVVDDSQLPKDRFSAERLKGVDSTLKIQPAKLEDSAVYLCASSPQDGLGYTFGSGTRLTVV.

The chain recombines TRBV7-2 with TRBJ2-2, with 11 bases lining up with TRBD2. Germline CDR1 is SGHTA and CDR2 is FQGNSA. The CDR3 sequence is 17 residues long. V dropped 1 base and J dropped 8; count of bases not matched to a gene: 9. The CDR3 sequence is CASSLDVSGGARGELFF. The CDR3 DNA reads TGTGCCAGCAGCTTAGATGTTAGCGGGGGGGCCAGAGGGGAGCTGTTTTTT.

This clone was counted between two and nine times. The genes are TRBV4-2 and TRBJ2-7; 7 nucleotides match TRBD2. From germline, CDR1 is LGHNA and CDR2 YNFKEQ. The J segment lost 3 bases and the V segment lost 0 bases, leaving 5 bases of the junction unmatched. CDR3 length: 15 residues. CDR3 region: CASSQELADLYEQYF. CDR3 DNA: TGTGCCAGCAGCCAAGAGCTAGCGGACCTCTACGAGCAGTACTTC.

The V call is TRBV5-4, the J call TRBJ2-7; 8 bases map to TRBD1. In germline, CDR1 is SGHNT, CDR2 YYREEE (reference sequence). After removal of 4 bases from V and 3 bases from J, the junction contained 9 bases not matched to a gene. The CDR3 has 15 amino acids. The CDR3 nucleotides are TGTGCCAGCAGCCCCTTCCCGGACAGGGTCTACGAGCAGTACTTC. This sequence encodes CASSPFPDRVYEQYF. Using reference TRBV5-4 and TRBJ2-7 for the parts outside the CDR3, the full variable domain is ETGVTQSPTHLIKTRGQQVTLRCSSQSGHNTVSWYQQALGQGPQFIFQYYREEENGRGNFPPRFSGLQFPNYSSELNVNALELDDSALYLCASSPFPDRVYEQYFGPGTRLTVT.

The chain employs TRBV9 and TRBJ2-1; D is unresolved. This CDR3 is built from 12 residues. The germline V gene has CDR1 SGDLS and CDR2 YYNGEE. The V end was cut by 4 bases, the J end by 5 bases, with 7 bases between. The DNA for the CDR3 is TGTGCCAGCAGCTTCAACAACAATGAGCAGTTCTTC. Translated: CASSFNNNEQFF.